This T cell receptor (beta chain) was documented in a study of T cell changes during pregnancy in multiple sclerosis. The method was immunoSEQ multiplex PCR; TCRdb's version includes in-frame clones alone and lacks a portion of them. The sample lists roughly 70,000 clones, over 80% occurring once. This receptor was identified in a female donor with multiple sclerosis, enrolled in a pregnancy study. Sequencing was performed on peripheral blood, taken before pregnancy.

The DNA of the CDR3 is TGCGCCAGCAGCCAGGGACAGGGGTTTTATGAGCAGTTCTTC. Protein: CASSQGQGFYEQFF. The rearrangement joins TRBV4-3 to TRBJ2-1, with 10 bases lining up with TRBD1. The CDR3 spans 14 residues. Germline V CDR1 and CDR2: LGHNA, YSLEER. The junction had 4 bases not matched to a gene; V was cut back by 3 bases and J by 8 bases.